A single sample gave rise to the 29 T cell receptor beta chains below, sequenced in a study of cytomegalovirus exposure and HLA in healthy donors. PCR amplification relied on 60 Vbeta primers (plus 13 Jbeta primers). Only in-frame clones appear in the TCRdb table, and some are missing; sequencing was by immunoSEQ multiplex PCR. Of about 160,000 clones in the sample, roughly nine tenths were seen once. Sample: PBMCs. The receptors originated from a woman aged 25 to 39 in good health and CMV-seronegative.

CDR3 in amino acids: CASSIGDSNYEQYF. CDR3 nucleotides: TGTGCCAGTAGTATAGGGGACTCTAACTACGAGCAGTACTTC. V is TRBV19 and J is TRBJ2-7; D might be TRBD2 (6 bases). Germline V CDR1 and CDR2: LNHDA, SQIVND (reference sequence). This CDR3 region has 14 residues. V was trimmed by 1 base and J by 3 bases, leaving 10 bases between them.

The chain couples TRBV18 to TRBJ1-5; D uncertain. The germline CDR1 and CDR2 sequences are KGHSH and LQKENI. The CDR3 has 13 amino acids. V was clipped by 2 bases and J by 6 bases, with 8 bases between them. The CDR3 DNA follows: TGTGCCAGCTCACCAGACTCTCGTCAGCCCCAGCATTTT. Encoded protein: CASSPDSRQPQHF.

The chain joins TRBV4-1 to TRBJ2-1, with a possible D match to TRBD1 (7 bases). V was trimmed by 1 base and J by 7 bases, leaving 20 bases between them. The CDR3 is 17 residues long. Germline CDR1 reads MGHRA; CDR2 reads YSYEKL. The chain's CDR3 is CASSQVGAGGRWNEQFF. The DNA for the CDR3 is TGCGCCAGCAGCCAAGTAGGGGCAGGGGGGCGATGGAATGAGCAGTTCTTC.

The genes are TRBV4-2 and TRBJ2-1; TRBD2 aligns across 7 bases. The J segment lost 2 bases and the V segment lost 0 bases, leaving 4 bases of the junction unmatched. The germline gives CDR1 LGHNA, CDR2 YNFKEQ. The length of the CDR3 is 16 residues. In DNA form, the CDR3 reads TGTGCCAGCAGCCAAGATAAGGGAGGGGCCTACAATGAGCAGTTCTTC. Protein product: CASSQDKGGAYNEQFF.

The chain recombines TRBV13 with TRBJ2-7, with D tentatively TRBD2 (6 bases). This CDR3 is 13 amino acids long. Germline V gene data show CDR1 as PRHDT and CDR2 as FYEKMQ (reference sequence). The ends were cut back, 3 bases at V and 9 bases at J, with 15 bases in the middle. Here the CDR3 reads CASSLAGYWGQYF. The CDR3 DNA is TGTGCCAGCAGCTTGGCGGGGTATTGGGGGCAGTACTTC.

This clone was recorded a few times. The rearrangement links TRBV5-1 to TRBJ1-5; D is possibly TRBD1 (5 bases). This CDR3 has 14 amino acids. The germline V and J ends were trimmed by 2 bases and 7 bases, with 13 bases remaining between them. Germline loops: CDR1 SGHRS, CDR2 YFSETQ. As DNA, the CDR3 is TGCGCCAGCAGCTTCGGGGGGTTGAACCAGCCCCAGCATTTT. Translation: CASSFGGLNQPQHF.

This chain uses TRBV7-7 with TRBJ2-5; the match to TRBD2 covers 7 bases. V gave up 1 base and J gave up 5 bases; unmatched junction bases: 4. The CDR3 consists of 14 residues. Germline lookup yields CDR1 SSHAT and CDR2 FNYEAQ (reference sequence). CDR3 in amino acids: CASSLGTRGETQYF. The CDR3 DNA reads as TGTGCCAGCAGCTTAGGGACTAGAGGGGAGACCCAGTACTTC. The variable domain in full, completed from reference TRBV7-7 and TRBJ2-5, reads GAGVSQSPRYKVTKRGQDVTLRCDPISSHATLYWYQQALGQGPEFLTYFNYEAQPDKSGLPSDRFSAERPEGSISTLTIQRTEQRDSAMYRCASSLGTRGETQYFGPGTRLLVL.

This clone was seen only once. The rearrangement uses TRBV5-8 and TRBJ2-5; 7 bases fit TRBD1. The CDR3 runs 15 residues. CDR1 SGHTS and CDR2 YDEGEE come from the germline V gene. After removal of 0 bases from V and 5 bases from J, the junction contained 7 bases not matched to a gene. CDR3 DNA sequence: TGTGCCAGCAGCTTGGGAACAGGGGTAAGGGAGACCCAGTACTTC. This encodes CASSLGTGVRETQYF. Supplemented by reference TRBV5-8 and TRBJ2-5, the full variable domain reads EAGVTQSPTHLIKTRGQQATLRCSPISGHTSVYWYQQALGLGLQFLLWYDEGEERNRGNFPPRFSGRQFPNYSSELNVNALELEDSALYLCASSLGTGVRETQYFGPGTRLLVL.

The V and J genes are TRBV2 and TRBJ2-1; perhaps TRBD2 as D (5 bases). Trimming shortened V by 5 bases and J by 3 bases, and 5 bases separated the two germline ends. The CDR3 sequence is 12 residues long. Germline CDR1 SNHLY, CDR2 FYNNEI. DNA of the CDR3: TGTGCCAGCAGTCGGGACTACAATGAGCAGTTCTTC. Translated, it gives CASSRDYNEQFF.

The V and J genes are TRBV9 and TRBJ1-1; D uncertain. This CDR3 has 16 amino acids. V was shortened by 0 bases and J by 8 bases, with 20 bases between the two germline ends. Germline-derived CDR1 and CDR2 are SGDLS and YYNGEE. The CDR3 sequence: CASSVDALARRGEAFF. CDR3 bases: TGTGCCAGCAGCGTAGATGCCTTGGCTAGGCGGGGAGAAGCTTTCTTT.

The CDR3 protein is CASSLWTGDHLHF. CDR3 DNA sequence: TGTGCCAGCAGCTTGTGGACAGGTGATCACCTCCACTTT. The chain uses TRBV5-4 and TRBJ1-6, with TRBD1 matching 7 bases. The V gene end was trimmed by 1 base and the J gene end by 15 bases; junction bases not matched to a gene: 7. CDR1 is SGHNT, CDR2 YYREEE, per germline (reference sequence). The CDR3 contains 13 residues.

The genes are TRBV19 and TRBJ1-2; D not certain. The length of the CDR3 is 16 residues. Germline lookup yields CDR1 LNHDA and CDR2 SQIVND (reference sequence). V was shortened by 2 bases and J by 4 bases, with 17 bases between the two germline ends. In DNA, the CDR3 is TGTGCCAGTAGTATAATTTCGGGAGCTTTAGGCTATGGCTACACCTTC. Translating it yields CASSIISGALGYGYTF. The variable domain in full, completed from reference TRBV19 and TRBJ1-2, reads DGGITQSPKYLFRKEGQNVTLSCEQNLNHDAMYWYRQDPGQGLRLIYYSQIVNDFQKGDIAEGYSVSREKKESFPLTVTSAQKNPTAFYLCASSIISGALGYGYTFGSGTRLTVV.

The V gene is TRBV9, the J gene TRBJ2-1; 7 bases map to TRBD1. This CDR3 contains 17 residues. Germline CDR1 and CDR2: SGDLS and YYNGEE. The V and J ends lost 3 bases and 0 bases, in that order; junction bases with no gene match: 9. The CDR3 DNA reads as TGTGCCAGCAGCGCAACACTACAGGGGAGCTCCTACAATGAGCAGTTCTTC. Translation gives CASSATLQGSSYNEQFF.

This chain joins TRBV5-1 and TRBJ2-1, with TRBD1 matching over 10 bases. The germline gives CDR1 SGHRS, CDR2 YFSETQ. With 0 bases clipped from V and 7 bases from J, the junction kept 13 bases outside the gene matches. This CDR3 contains 18 residues. The CDR3 nucleotides read TGCGCCAGCAGCTTGGGTCCTACGAGACAGGGGGCGGGAAATGAGCAGTTCTTC. The encoded protein is CASSLGPTRQGAGNEQFF. Full variable domain (missing parts from reference TRBV5-1 and TRBJ2-1): KAGVTQTPRYLIKTRGQQVTLSCSPISGHRSVSWYQQTPGQGLQFLFEYFSETQRNKGNFPGRFSGRQFSNSRSEMNVSTLELGDSALYLCASSLGPTRQGAGNEQFFGPGTRLTVL.

The CDR3 sequence: CASSLTRDSVPYF. The CDR3, as DNA: TGTGCCAGCAGTTTAACTAGGGACAGCGTTCCGTACTTC. V and J are TRBV27 and TRBJ2-5, with 7 bases fitting TRBD1. The germline V gene has CDR1 MNHEY and CDR2 SMNVEV (reference sequence). The CDR3 runs 13 residues. With V trimmed by 2 bases and J by 13 bases, 10 bases remained unmatched.

The chain couples TRBV28 to TRBJ1-2; 9 bases fit TRBD1. This CDR3 has 12 residues. Germline CDR1 and CDR2: MDHEN and SYDVKM. The ends lost 8 bases at V and 2 bases at J; junction bases unmatched: 0. CDR3 protein: CASGQGNYGYTF. The CDR3 nucleotides read TGTGCCAGCGGACAGGGGAACTATGGCTACACCTTC.

This clone showed up just a few times. The rearrangement joins TRBV7-6 to TRBJ2-7, with D possibly matching TRBD1 (7 bases). Germline lookup yields CDR1 SGHVS and CDR2 FNYEAQ. Trimming took 5 bases from V and 5 from J, leaving 16 bases between them. CDR3 length: 14 residues. The CDR3 sequence: CASSPTTGRHEQYF. The DNA for the CDR3 is TGTGCCAGCAGCCCCACGACAGGGAGGCACGAGCAGTACTTC. The variable domain in full, with the rest retrieved from reference TRBV7-6 and TRBJ2-7, is GAGVSQSPRYKVTKRGQDVALRCDPISGHVSLYWYRQALGQGPEFLTYFNYEAQQDKSGLPNDRFSAERPEGSISTLTIQRTEQRDSAMYRCASSPTTGRHEQYFGPGTRLTVT.

A remark on this clone: The sample has other DNA sequences that encode this CDR3 too. CDR3 in amino acids: CAWRLAEGSYNEQFF. The CDR3 bases are TGTGCCTGGAGGCTAGCGGAGGGCTCCTACAATGAGCAGTTCTTC. The J gene is TRBJ2-1, the V gene TRBV30, with 7 bases lining up with TRBD2. The CDR3 contains 15 residues. CDR1 is GTSNPN, CDR2 SVGIG, per germline (reference sequence). The V segment lost 3 bases and the J segment 0 bases; nucleotides outside the gene matches: 5.

The V call is TRBV18, the J call TRBJ2-4; maybe TRBD2 (5 bases). CDR1 is KGHSH, CDR2 LQKENI, per germline. The V and J ends lost 3 bases and 4 bases respectively, with 13 bases between them. The length of the CDR3 is 15 residues. The CDR3 DNA follows: TGTGCCAGCTCACCGAGGAGGACCGAGAAAAACATTCAGTACTTC. It specifies CASSPRRTEKNIQYF. Full variable domain (missing parts from reference TRBV18 and TRBJ2-4): NAGVMQNPRHLVRRRGQEARLRCSPMKGHSHVYWYRQLPEEGLKFMVYLQKENIIDESGMPKERFSAEFPKEGPSILRIQQVVRGDSAAYFCASSPRRTEKNIQYFGAGTRLSVL.

The chain employs TRBV28 and TRBJ2-3; the match to TRBD2 covers 14 bases. V lost 5 bases and J lost 8; bases outside the gene matches: 12. The CDR3 loop spans 17 amino acids. Germline V gene lookup returns CDR1 MDHEN and CDR2 SYDVKM. CDR3 in DNA: TGTGCCAGCAGTGGGGCCCACGGGACTAGCGGGAGTGGTACGCAGTATTTT. Amino acids: CASSGAHGTSGSGTQYF.

The DNA of the CDR3 is TGCGCCAGCAGCCCGATAAAAAGGACAGGGTCCTACGAGCAGTACTTC. The encoded protein is CASSPIKRTGSYEQYF. The gene calls are TRBV4-1 and TRBJ2-5; 8 bases match TRBD1. The J call may be in error: the DNA end matches TRBJ2-7 better. The CDR3 contains 16 residues. CDR1 and CDR2 (germline): MGHRA, YSYEKL.

The sample holds a few counts of this clone. CDR3 sequence (DNA): TGCGCCAGCAGGGCAAGTCAGCCCCAGCATTTT. It yields the protein CASRASQPQHF. This rearrangement joins TRBV10-1 to TRBJ1-5, with no clear D. Germline-derived CDR1 and CDR2 are WNHNN and SYGVQD (reference sequence). The CDR3 runs to 11 residues. V was cut by 6 bases and J by 6 bases, with 6 bases left in between.

In DNA form, the CDR3 reads TGTGCCAGCAGCCCCGGACAGGGGGCAAGCAACTATGGCTACACCTTC. It specifies CASSPGQGASNYGYTF. This rearrangement joins TRBV5-6 to TRBJ1-2; the match to TRBD1 covers 11 bases. The J segment lost 2 bases and the V segment lost 4 bases, leaving 7 bases of the junction unmatched. Looked up from germline, CDR1 is SGHDT and CDR2 is YYEEEE. The CDR3 runs to 16 residues.

The chain employs TRBV6-1 and TRBJ2-4, with unresolved D. Trimming removed 8 bases at V and 3 bases at J, with 8 bases between. The CDR3 length is 12 residues. Germline assignment: CDR1 MNHNS and CDR2 SASEGT. CDR3 amino acids: CASGTGKNIQYF. DNA for the CDR3: TGTGCCAGCGGAACGGGCAAAAACATTCAGTACTTC.

The CDR3 nucleotides are TGCAGCGTATCCGCCGACAGCTACGAGCAGTACTTC. Amino acid sequence: CSVSADSYEQYF. V usage is TRBV29-1 and J usage is TRBJ2-7; tentatively, D is TRBD1 (5 bases). Germline loops: CDR1 SQVTM, CDR2 ANQGSEA. The ends were cut back, 6 bases at V and 3 bases at J, with 12 bases in the middle. There are 12 residues in the CDR3.

This clone came up once. Here the CDR3 reads CASSLSSGTNTGELFF. In nucleotides, the CDR3 is TGCGCCAGCAGCTTGTCCAGCGGGACGAACACCGGGGAGCTGTTTTTT. V is TRBV5-1 and J is TRBJ2-2; 7 bases fit TRBD2. The CDR3 extends over 16 amino acids. Germline V gene data show CDR1 as SGHRS and CDR2 as YFSETQ. V was clipped by 1 base and J by 0 bases; unmatched bases: 3.

In its sample, this clone was seen a few times. The chain combines TRBV7-9 with TRBJ2-1; D remains unclear. CDR1 SEHNR and CDR2 FQNEAQ come from the germline V gene (reference sequence). Trimming took off 1 base at V and 0 bases at J, with 13 bases between the two ends. This CDR3 is 17 amino acids long. The CDR3 loop reads CASSLGWLNYSYNEQFF. In DNA, the CDR3 is TGTGCCAGCAGCTTAGGTTGGCTGAACTACTCCTACAATGAGCAGTTCTTC.

V is TRBV27 and J is TRBJ2-7, with 7 bases identical to TRBD2. V dropped 3 bases and J dropped 3; count of bases not matched to a gene: 8. The germline V gene encodes CDR1 MNHEY and CDR2 SMNVEV (reference sequence). The CDR3 sequence is 15 residues long. For the CDR3, the DNA is TGTGCCAGCAGTTTCGGTCGGCGGGGGAACTACGAGCAGTACTTC. Its translation: CASSFGRRGNYEQYF.

This sequence joins TRBV18 and TRBJ2-5; 7 nucleotides match TRBD1. After removal of 0 bases from V and 0 bases from J, the junction contained 4 bases not matched to a gene. Germline V gene data show CDR1 as KGHSH and CDR2 as LQKENI. The CDR3 contains 16 residues. The CDR3: CASSPPGQLYQETQYF. The CDR3 DNA reads as TGTGCCAGCTCACCACCGGGACAGCTGTACCAAGAGACCCAGTACTTC.